The sequence of this TCR beta chain was determined in a study of blood T cell repertoires in COVID-19. Clones were sequenced by immunoSEQ multiplex PCR, and TCRdb holds only the in-frame ones, with some missing. The sample contains 250,000 to 300,000 clones, around 92% of which appear only once. The length of the CDR3 is 16 residues. CDR1 and CDR2 (germline): LNHNV, YYDKDF (reference sequence). V lost 0 bases to trimming and J lost 2 bases, with 14 bases between them. This receptor was obtained from a woman aged 25 to 45 with COVID-19, enrolled during active disease. V is TRBV15 and J is TRBJ2-7; no clear D. Sequenced sample: peripheral blood. The CDR3 nucleotides read TGTGCCACCAGCAGAGATTTAGAGGCCGCGGCCTACGAGCAGTACTTC. As protein: CATSRDLEAAAYEQYF.